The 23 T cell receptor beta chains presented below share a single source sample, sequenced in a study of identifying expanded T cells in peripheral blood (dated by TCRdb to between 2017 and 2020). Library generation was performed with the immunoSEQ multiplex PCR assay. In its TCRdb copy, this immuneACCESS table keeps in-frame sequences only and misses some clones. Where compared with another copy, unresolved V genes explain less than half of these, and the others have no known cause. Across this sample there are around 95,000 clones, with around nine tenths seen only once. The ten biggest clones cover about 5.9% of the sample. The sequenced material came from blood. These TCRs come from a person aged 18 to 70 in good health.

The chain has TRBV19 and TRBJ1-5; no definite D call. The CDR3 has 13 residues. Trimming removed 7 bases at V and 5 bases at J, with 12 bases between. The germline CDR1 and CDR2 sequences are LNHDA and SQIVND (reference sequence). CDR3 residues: CASTHRGYQPQHF. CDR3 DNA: TGTGCCAGTACCCACCGGGGTTATCAGCCCCAGCATTTT.

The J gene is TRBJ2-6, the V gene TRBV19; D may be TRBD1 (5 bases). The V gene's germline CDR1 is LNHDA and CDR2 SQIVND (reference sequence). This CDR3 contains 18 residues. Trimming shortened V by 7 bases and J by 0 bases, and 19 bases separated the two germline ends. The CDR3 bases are TGTGCCAGTAATCCCATGGCCAGGGTCTACTCTGGGGCCAACGTCCTGACTTTC. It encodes CASNPMARVYSGANVLTF.

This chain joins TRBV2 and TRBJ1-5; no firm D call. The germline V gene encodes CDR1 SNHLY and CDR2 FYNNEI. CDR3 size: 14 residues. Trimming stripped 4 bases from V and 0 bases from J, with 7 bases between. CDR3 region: CASSGPTSNQPQHF. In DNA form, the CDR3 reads TGTGCCAGCAGTGGACCGACTAGCAATCAGCCCCAGCATTTT.

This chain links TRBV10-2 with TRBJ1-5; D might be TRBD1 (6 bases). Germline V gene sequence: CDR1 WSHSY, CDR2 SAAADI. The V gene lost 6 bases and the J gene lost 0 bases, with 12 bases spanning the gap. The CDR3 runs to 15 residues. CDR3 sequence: CASRRDTDSNQPQHF. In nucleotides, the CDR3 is TGCGCCAGCAGAAGGGACACCGATAGCAATCAGCCCCAGCATTTT.

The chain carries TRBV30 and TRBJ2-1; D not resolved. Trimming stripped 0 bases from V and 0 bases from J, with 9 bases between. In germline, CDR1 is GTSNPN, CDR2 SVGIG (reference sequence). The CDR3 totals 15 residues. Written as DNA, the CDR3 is TGTGCCTGGAGTGTAGACCTGAGCTCCTACAATGAGCAGTTCTTC. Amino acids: CAWSVDLSSYNEQFF.

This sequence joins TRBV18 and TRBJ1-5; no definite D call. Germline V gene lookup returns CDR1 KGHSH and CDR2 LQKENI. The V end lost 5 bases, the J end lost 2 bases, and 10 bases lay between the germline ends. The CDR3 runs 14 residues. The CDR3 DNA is TGTGCCAGCTCAGTTCTCGGGGGCAATCAGCCCCAGCATTTT. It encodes CASSVLGGNQPQHF.

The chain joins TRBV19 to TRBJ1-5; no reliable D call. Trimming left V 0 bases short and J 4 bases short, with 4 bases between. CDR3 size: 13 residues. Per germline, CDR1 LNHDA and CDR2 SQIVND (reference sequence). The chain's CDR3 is CASSIDYNQPQHF. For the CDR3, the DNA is TGTGCCAGTAGTATAGATTATAATCAGCCCCAGCATTTT. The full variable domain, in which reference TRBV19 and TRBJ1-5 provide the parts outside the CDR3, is DGGITQSPKYLFRKEGQNVTLSCEQNLNHDAMYWYRQDPGQGLRLIYYSQIVNDFQKGDIAEGYSVSREKKESFPLTVTSAQKNPTAFYLCASSIDYNQPQHFGDGTRLSIL.

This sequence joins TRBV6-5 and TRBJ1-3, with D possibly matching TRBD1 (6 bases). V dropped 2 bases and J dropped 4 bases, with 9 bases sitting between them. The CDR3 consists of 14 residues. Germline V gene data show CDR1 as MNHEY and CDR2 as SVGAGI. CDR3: CASSYGTSGNTIYF. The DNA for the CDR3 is TGTGCCAGCAGTTACGGGACAAGCGGAAACACCATATATTTT.

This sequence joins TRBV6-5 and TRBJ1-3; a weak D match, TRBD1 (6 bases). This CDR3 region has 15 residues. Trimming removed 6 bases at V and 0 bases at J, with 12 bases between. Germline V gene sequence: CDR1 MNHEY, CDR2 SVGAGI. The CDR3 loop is CASSNGQSSGNTIYF. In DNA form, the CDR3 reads TGTGCCAGCAGCAACGGACAGAGCTCTGGAAACACCATATATTTT.

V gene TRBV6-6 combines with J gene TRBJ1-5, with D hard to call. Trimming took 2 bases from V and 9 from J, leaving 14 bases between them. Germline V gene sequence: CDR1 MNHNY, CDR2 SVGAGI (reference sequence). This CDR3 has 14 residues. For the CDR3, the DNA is TGTGCCAGCAGTTACAGAGGTGGTGAGGGGCCCCAGCATTTT. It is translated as CASSYRGGEGPQHF.

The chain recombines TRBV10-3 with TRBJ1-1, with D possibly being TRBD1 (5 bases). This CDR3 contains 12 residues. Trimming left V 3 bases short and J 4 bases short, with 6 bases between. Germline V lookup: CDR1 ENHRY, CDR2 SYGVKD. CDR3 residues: CAISDRATEAFF. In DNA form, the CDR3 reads TGTGCCATCAGTGACAGGGCCACTGAAGCTTTCTTT.

The CDR3 sequence: CASSSRTLDAGGYTF. The CDR3 region has the DNA TGTGCCAGCTCATCCCGCACACTGGACGCCGGGGGCTACACCTTC. The V and J genes are TRBV18 and TRBJ1-2; D is unresolved. Germline V gene sequence: CDR1 KGHSH, CDR2 LQKENI. Between the trimmed V and J ends, which lost 5 bases and 8 bases, there was a span of 21 bases. The CDR3 has 15 amino acids.

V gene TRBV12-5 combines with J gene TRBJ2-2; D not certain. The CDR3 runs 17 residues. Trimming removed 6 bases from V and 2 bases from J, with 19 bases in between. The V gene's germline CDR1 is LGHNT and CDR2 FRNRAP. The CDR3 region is CASGQESRTVNTGELFF. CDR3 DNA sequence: TGTGCTAGTGGCCAGGAGTCAAGGACGGTTAACACCGGGGAGCTGTTTTTT.

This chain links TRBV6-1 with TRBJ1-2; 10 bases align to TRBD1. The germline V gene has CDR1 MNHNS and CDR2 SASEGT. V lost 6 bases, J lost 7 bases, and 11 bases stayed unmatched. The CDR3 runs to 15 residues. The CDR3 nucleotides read TGTGCCAGCAGACCGCTACCGGACAGGGGGTCTGGCTACACCTTC. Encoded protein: CASRPLPDRGSGYTF.

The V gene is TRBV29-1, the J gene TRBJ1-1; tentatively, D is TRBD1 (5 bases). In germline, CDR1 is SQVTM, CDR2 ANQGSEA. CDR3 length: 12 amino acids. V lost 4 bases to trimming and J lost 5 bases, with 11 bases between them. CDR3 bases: TGCAGCGTTGGTCGGGGCTTAACTGAAGCTTTCTTT. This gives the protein CSVGRGLTEAFF.

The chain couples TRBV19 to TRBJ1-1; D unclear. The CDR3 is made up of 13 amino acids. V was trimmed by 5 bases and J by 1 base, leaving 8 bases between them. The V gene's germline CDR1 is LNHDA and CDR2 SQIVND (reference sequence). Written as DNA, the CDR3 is TGTGCCAGTAGTTTGGGCCGGAACACTGAAGCTTTCTTT. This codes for CASSLGRNTEAFF.

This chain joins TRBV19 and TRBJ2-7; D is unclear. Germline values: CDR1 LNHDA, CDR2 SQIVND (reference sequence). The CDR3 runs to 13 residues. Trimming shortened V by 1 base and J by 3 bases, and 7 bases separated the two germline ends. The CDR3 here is CASSIGRGYEQYF. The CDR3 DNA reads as TGTGCCAGTAGTATAGGGAGAGGCTACGAGCAGTACTTC.

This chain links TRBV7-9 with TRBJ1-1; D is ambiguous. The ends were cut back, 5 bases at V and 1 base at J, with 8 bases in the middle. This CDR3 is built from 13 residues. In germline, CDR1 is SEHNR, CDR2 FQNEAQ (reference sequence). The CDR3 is CASSELTNTEAFF. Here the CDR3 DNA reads TGTGCCAGCAGCGAACTGACGAACACTGAAGCTTTCTTT.

This chain's CDR3 is CASSQVQSGVNQPQHF. Written as DNA, the CDR3 is TGCGCCAGCAGCCAAGTTCAATCAGGGGTCAATCAGCCCCAGCATTTT. V usage is TRBV4-1 and J usage is TRBJ1-5; weak D call: TRBD1 (6 bases). In germline, CDR1 is MGHRA, CDR2 YSYEKL. The CDR3 extends over 16 amino acids. Trimming stripped 1 base from V and 3 bases from J, with 13 bases between.

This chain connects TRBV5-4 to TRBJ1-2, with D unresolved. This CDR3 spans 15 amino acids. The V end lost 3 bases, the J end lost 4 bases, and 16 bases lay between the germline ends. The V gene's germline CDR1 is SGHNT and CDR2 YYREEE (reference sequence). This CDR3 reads CASSSPSAEFYGYTF. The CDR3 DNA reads TGTGCCAGCAGCTCCCCCTCGGCGGAGTTCTATGGCTACACCTTC.

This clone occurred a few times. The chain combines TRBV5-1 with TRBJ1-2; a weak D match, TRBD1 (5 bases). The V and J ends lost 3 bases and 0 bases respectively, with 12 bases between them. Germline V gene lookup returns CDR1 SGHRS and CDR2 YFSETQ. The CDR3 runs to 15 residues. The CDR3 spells CASSSEMTANYGYTF. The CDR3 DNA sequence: TGCGCCAGCAGCTCCGAGATGACAGCTAACTATGGCTACACCTTC.

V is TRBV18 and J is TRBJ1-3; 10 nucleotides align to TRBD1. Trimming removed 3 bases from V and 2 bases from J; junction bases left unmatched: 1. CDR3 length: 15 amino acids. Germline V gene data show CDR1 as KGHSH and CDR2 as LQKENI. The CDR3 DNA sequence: TGTGCCAGCTCACCCGGGACAGGGGCTGGAAACACCATATATTTT. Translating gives CASSPGTGAGNTIYF.

The CDR3 sequence is CSVAQINEQFF. As DNA, the CDR3 is TGCAGCGTTGCACAAATAAATGAGCAGTTCTTC. This chain joins TRBV29-1 and TRBJ2-1, with no clear D. Trimming stripped 4 bases from V and 7 bases from J, with 8 bases between. The CDR3 has 11 amino acids. CDR1 is SQVTM, CDR2 ANQGSEA, per germline.